This T cell receptor (beta chain) appears in the sequencing data of a study of shared clonotypes between healthy human individuals (dated by TCRdb to 2018 to 2021). Background on the whole study: The cohort comprised a couple of women and a few men aged 18 to 49 years. To increase sequencing depth and limit assay-specific biases, different laboratories used diverse techniques to prepare libraries and sequence TCR repertoires. The study deeply sequenced blood TCR repertoires of five healthy adults to estimate repertoire size and the extent of clonotype sharing between individuals. For each donor, three plates each were used for CD4 naive and CD4 memory, two plates were used for CD8 naive, and one plate was used for CD8 memory. Between about 0.94 and 8.9 billion PBMCs per donor were obtained by leukapheresis. Study-wide conclusions, independent of this receptor: Sharing across a handful of donors was observed for roughly 5.4% of naive CD4, under 4% of naive CD8, over 2% of memory CD4, and approximately 0.41% of memory CD8 clonotypes. Based on pairwise subsampling, the degree of clonotype sharing among donors was expected to be affected by sequencing depth. Because the study included only a small number of donors, the genetic and exposure-history diversity represented was limited. Naive subsets generally had larger estimated clonotype richness than memory subsets. Rarefaction of sorted-subset datasets indicated incomplete sequencing despite the large sequencing depth. Compared with non-shared clonotypes, clonotypes shared by all four sorted-subset donors had higher generation probabilities. Sampling was restricted to blood, and TCR repertoires in tissue are likely to differ from TCR repertoires in blood.

In regard to this clone: What this receptor recognizes is not known. Nothing much larger sits one base from this clone, and base qualities are not available.

TCR CDR3 regions were amplified from genomic DNA by multiplex PCR using the deep immunoSEQ assay. Genomic DNA extracted from each cell subset was distributed evenly over all wells of several immunoSEQ 96-well plates, and each plate served as one replicate. For sorted subsets, each replicate PCR was loaded with approximately 190 ng genomic DNA, equivalent to 32,000 or so T cell genomes. Purified libraries were quantified with a Qubit 3.0 fluorometer, sized on a Bioanalyzer 2100, and re-quantified with the KAPA Library Quantification kit. Every immunoSEQ 96-well plate was sequenced on a separate single-read 150-cycle Illumina NextSeq 550 flow cell. In the source study's methods: Because the immunoSEQ output included only junctional sequences and no quality scores, the filtering could not be the same as the filtering used for full-length reads. Sequences were annotated with PyIR, a Python wrapper for IgBLAST v1.9, using IMGT germline references to assign V/J genes and CDR3. Reads were removed for weak V/J assignments (E-value above 1e-6), missing CDR3, stop codons, out-of-frame junctions, or ambiguous translated residues. V3J clonotypes were defined by identical inferred V gene, J gene, and CDR3 amino acid sequence. Percentage overlap between repertoires was computed as shared unique clonotypes divided by the size of the smaller repertoire. Three approaches were used to assess repertoire richness: RTK rarefaction, the Chao1 estimator, and Recon v2.1 estimates of unobserved clonotypes. OLGA was used to compute generation probabilities for all TCRbeta clonotypes that the gDNA method yielded from a few donors. TCRdb took over this immuneACCESS table, retaining in-frame rearrangements with V and J assigned. Such tables are incomplete; in checked studies, under half of the missing clones stem from an unresolved V gene, and the remainder is unexplained. Clonal size and the V and J genes are those of that table, whereas D and trimming came from the DNA. The sample table records approximately 340,000 clones; less than 75% of these occur just once. The ten most abundant clones make up roughly a tenth of the sample.

The donors were healthy, HIV-negative adults who had no recently reported acute infections or vaccinations. All donors were Caucasian adults living in Nashville, Tennessee, USA. CD4+ T cells were enriched by magnetic negative selection, after which naive cells were positively selected on CD45RA and the negative fraction was taken as the memory subset. Blood was obtained by leukapheresis, after which PBMCs were separated by Ficoll-Histopaque density gradient centrifugation and cryopreserved in liquid nitrogen vapor phase. Analytical flow cytometry was used to check the purity and quantity of every magnetically sorted T cell population. From each sorted fraction, genomic DNA was isolated and quantified by UV absorbance on a Nanodrop 2000c. Material: memory CD4+ T cells sorted from blood. Explained via the paper, the cell subset or site label denotes: CD45RA-negative fraction. The sequence came from a man aged 25-45 years in good health.

The CDR3 amino acid sequence is: CASRRQGRDYGYTF. The nucleotide sequence is TGTGCCAGCAGGCGACAGGGCCGGGACTATGGCTACACCTTC. The sequence links TRBV5-6 to TRBJ1-2; TRBD1 matches 7 bases in the middle. V and J are trimmed by 5 bases and 3 bases, and the gene matches miss 7 bases of the junction. The germline V gene encodes CDR1 SGHDT and CDR2 YYEEEE. Measured from the cysteine to the phenylalanine, the CDR3 is 14 residues long. Only CDR3 DNA is held: 42 bases, read in frame from base 1. When the CDR3 is completed using the reference TRBV5-6 and TRBJ1-2 genes on either side, the full variable domain is DAGVTQSPTHLIKTRGQQVTLRCSPKSGHDTVSWYQQALGQGPQFIFQYYEEEERQRGNFPDRFSGHQFPNYSSELNVNALLLGDSALYLCASRRQGRDYGYTFGSGTRLTVV.